These T cell receptor beta chains were read from a single sample in a study of early T cells in non-severe SARS-CoV-2 infection. TCRdb redid the calling of the 5' RACE reads with MiXCR, one entry per CDR3 protein. The sample records under 60,000 distinct CDR3 sequences, less than 9.5% being singletons. The material was whole blood, obtained at baseline. All receptors derive from an adult who was a healthcare worker with PCR-confirmed SARS-CoV-2 infection or an uninfected control (not recorded which). CDR3s include the opening cysteine and the closing phenylalanine or tryptophan. A D gene is named only where the DNA matches it firmly. Clone size is shown for a subset of rows, as once, few, many or a class of expanded clone.

J	size	V	D	CDR3	DNA
TRBJ2-5	NA	TRBV6-6	NA	CASRNSQETQYF	TGTGCCAGCAGAAACAGCCAAGAGACCCAGTACTTC
TRBJ2-2	NA	TRBV2	NA	CASRLLGAGFDGELFF	TGTGCCAGCAGGCTTCTCGGGGCCGGGTTCGACGGGGAGCTGTTTTTT
TRBJ2-7	few	TRBV4-2	TRBD2	CASSPGTSGYEQYF	TGTGCCAGCAGCCCTGGGACTAGCGGCTACGAGCAGTACTTC
TRBJ2-5	few	TRBV6-6	NA	CASSLGLGRETQYF	TGTGCCAGCAGCCTTGGACTTGGGCGGGAGACCCAGTACTTC
TRBJ2-7	NA	TRBV20-1	TRBD1	CSAAAGTGYSYEQYF	TGCAGTGCAGCTGCCGGGACAGGCTACTCCTACGAGCAGTACTTC
TRBJ1-1	NA	TRBV10-1	NA	CASSESANTEAFF	TGCGCCAGCAGTGAGTCGGCGAACACTGAAGCTTTCTTT
TRBJ2-3	NA	TRBV7-2	NA	CASSLGQGRNTQYF	TGTGCCAGCAGCTTAGGGCAGGGCAGGAATACGCAGTATTTT
TRBJ1-5	few	TRBV19	NA	CASSTQSNQPQHF	TGTGCCAGTAGTACCCAAAGCAATCAGCCCCAGCATTTT
TRBJ2-5	few	TRBV12-3/TRBV12-4	NA	CASSLSTRGVQETQYF	TGTGCCAGCAGTTTGTCGACTAGGGGGGTACAAGAGACCCAGTACTTC
TRBJ2-3	NA	TRBV11-2	NA	CASSLGAGSTDTQYF	TGTGCCAGCAGCTTGGGTGCGGGGTCAACAGATACGCAGTATTTT
TRBJ2-2	NA	TRBV30	NA	CAWSLWTNTGELFF	TGTGCCTGGAGTTTATGGACGAACACCGGGGAGCTGTTTTTT
TRBJ1-5	many	TRBV27	NA	CASSLSLGQPQHF	TGTGCCAGCAGTTTAAGTCTGGGTCAGCCCCAGCATTTT
TRBJ1-1	many	TRBV6-5	NA	CASSYSSSRETEAFF	TGTGCCAGCAGTTACTCGAGTTCTCGGGAAACTGAAGCTTTCTTT
TRBJ1-3	NA	TRBV18	NA	CASSPADAGNTIYF	TGTGCCAGCTCACCCGCGGATGCTGGAAACACCATATATTTT
TRBJ2-1	few	TRBV5-1	NA	CASSSPGEQFF	TGCGCCAGCAGCTCCCCAGGAGAGCAGTTCTTC
TRBJ1-5	NA	TRBV30	NA	CAWSVGINQPQHF	TGTGCCTGGAGTGTAGGCATCAATCAGCCCCAGCATTTT
TRBJ1-2	few	TRBV6-1	NA	CASTTGILYGYTF	TGTGCCAGCACAACAGGAATACTCTATGGCTACACCTTC
TRBJ2-1	few	TRBV4-1	TRBD2	CASRRLAGVNEQFF	TGCGCCAGCAGGAGACTAGCGGGGGTCAATGAGCAGTTCTTC
TRBJ2-2	NA	TRBV11-3	NA	CASSFSSGENTGELFF	TGTGCCAGCAGCTTCAGTAGCGGTGAAAACACCGGGGAGCTGTTTTTT
TRBJ1-2	few	TRBV4-2	NA	CASSLKSGGGNYGYTF	TGTGCCAGCAGCCTGAAGAGCGGGGGTGGTAACTATGGCTACACCTTC
TRBJ2-7	few	TRBV3-1	TRBD2	CASSPGGPGFEQYF	TGTGCCAGCAGCCCGGGAGGGCCAGGGTTCGAGCAGTACTTC
TRBJ1-1	NA	TRBV5-5	NA	CASSHSQITGNTEAFF	TGTGCCAGCAGCCATTCGCAAATTACAGGGAACACTGAAGCTTTCTTT
TRBJ2-7	few	TRBV7-2	TRBD2	CASSISGGDEQYF	TGTGCCAGCAGCATTAGCGGGGGGGACGAGCAGTACTTC
TRBJ2-1	few	TRBV7-6	NA	CASSLETSKAIHEQFF	TGTGCCAGCAGCTTAGAGACATCTAAGGCGATCCATGAGCAGTTCTTC
TRBJ2-7	few	TRBV4-1	TRBD2	CASSQVTSPYEQYF	TGCGCCAGCAGCCAAGTGACTAGCCCCTACGAGCAGTACTTC
TRBJ1-2	many	TRBV5-6	NA	CASSTGSTNYGYTF	TGTGCCAGCAGCACAGGGTCTACTAACTATGGCTACACCTTC
TRBJ1-1	NA	TRBV6-2/TRBV6-3	NA	CASSYSNRGGSTEAFF	TGTGCCAGCAGTTACTCGAATCGGGGAGGGAGCACTGAAGCTTTCTTT
TRBJ1-2	NA	TRBV12-3/TRBV12-4	NA	CASSLLRGLGYGYTF	TGTGCCAGCAGTTTATTGCGGGGGCTGGGCTATGGCTACACCTTC
TRBJ2-1	many	TRBV5-6	TRBD2	CASSLVAGGPNEQFF	TGTGCCAGCAGCTTGGTGGCGGGAGGCCCCAATGAGCAGTTCTTC
TRBJ1-2	many	TRBV6-6	NA	CASSSEGPYGYTF	TGTGCCAGCAGCTCCGAGGGACCCTATGGCTACACCTTC
TRBJ1-6	NA	TRBV6-5	NA	CASSYSGQGQSPLHF	TGTGCCAGCAGTTACTCAGGCCAGGGGCAGTCACCCCTCCACTTT
TRBJ2-7	few	TRBV3-1	NA	CASSQDNPGASYEQYF	TGTGCCAGCAGCCAAGACAACCCCGGGGCGTCCTACGAGCAGTACTTC
TRBJ2-1	few	TRBV7-9	TRBD2	CASSLSGRMNNEQFF	TGTGCCAGCAGTTTGAGCGGGAGGATGAACAATGAGCAGTTCTTC
TRBJ2-5	few	TRBV12-3/TRBV12-4	TRBD2	CASSLAGGIQETQYF	TGTGCCAGCAGCCTAGCGGGAGGGATCCAAGAGACCCAGTACTTC
TRBJ2-5	many	TRBV5-1	NA	CASSLAGVRETQYF	TGCGCCAGCAGCTTGGCGGGAGTGAGGGAGACCCAGTACTTC
TRBJ2-7	NA	TRBV27	TRBD1	CASSSSQGEFAEQYF	TGTGCCAGCAGTTCCTCACAGGGGGAGTTCGCCGAGCAGTACTTC
TRBJ2-3	few	TRBV10-2	NA	CASSDTGATDTQYF	TGCGCCAGCAGTGACACAGGAGCTACAGATACGCAGTATTTT
TRBJ2-1	many	TRBV6-5	NA	CASSSQTRDPWDEQFF	TGTGCCAGCAGTTCTCAAACTCGGGACCCGTGGGATGAGCAGTTCTTC
TRBJ1-1	NA	TRBV29-1	NA	CSFLGLNTEAFF	TGCAGTTTTCTGGGGCTAAACACTGAAGCTTTCTTT
TRBJ1-4	many	TRBV4-1	TRBD1	CASTSGTGAPGSNEKLFF	TGCGCCAGTACGTCCGGGACAGGGGCCCCGGGTTCTAATGAAAAACTGTTTTTT
TRBJ1-1	NA	TRBV30	NA	CAWSRGTEAFF	TGTGCCTGGAGCAGGGGCACTGAAGCTTTCTTT
TRBJ2-7	NA	TRBV6-2/TRBV6-3	NA	CASINHNRVYEQYF	TGTGCCAGCATCAACCATAACAGGGTATACGAGCAGTACTTC
TRBJ2-1	NA	TRBV5-1	TRBD2	CASSLWLAGGSSYNEQFF	TGCGCCAGCAGCTTGTGGCTAGCGGGGGGAAGCTCCTACAATGAGCAGTTCTTC
TRBJ1-6	many	TRBV27	TRBD1	CASSTFDRGNSPLHF	TGTGCCAGCTCGACCTTCGACAGGGGTAATTCACCCCTCCACTTT
TRBJ2-1	few	TRBV28	TRBD2	CASTKAGGSSNEQFF	TGTGCCAGCACCAAAGCGGGAGGGAGTTCCAATGAGCAGTTCTTC
TRBJ1-5	NA	TRBV3-1	NA	CASSQVGGQPQLF	TGTGCCAGCAGCCAAGTAGGTGGACAGCCCCAGCTTTTT
TRBJ1-6	NA	TRBV28	TRBD1	CASSSPGTGRSPLHF	TGTGCCAGCAGTTCCCCCGGGACAGGGAGGTCACCCCTCCACTTT
TRBJ2-7	many	TRBV20-1	NA	CSAREAGTISYEQYF	TGCAGTGCTAGAGAAGCAGGCACCATCTCCTACGAGCAGTACTTC
TRBJ2-7	NA	TRBV12-3/TRBV12-4	TRBD1	CASSGGQGSSEQYF	TGTGCCAGCAGTGGGGGACAGGGGTCTTCTGAGCAGTACTTC
TRBJ2-7	many	TRBV20-1	TRBD1	CSAREAQGVTIEQYF	TGCAGTGCTAGAGAGGCACAGGGGGTTACGATCGAGCAGTACTTC
TRBJ1-1	NA	TRBV19	NA	CASIPIAGANTEAFF	TGTGCCAGTATTCCTATCGCAGGGGCGAACACTGAAGCTTTCTTT
TRBJ2-7	NA	TRBV3-1	TRBD2	CASSLSGTLSYEQYF	TGTGCCAGCAGCCTCAGCGGGACGCTCTCCTACGAGCAGTACTTC
TRBJ1-1	NA	TRBV4-1	NA	CASSQSPRGAKGTEAFF	TGCGCCAGCAGCCAATCCCCTCGGGGGGCGAAAGGCACTGAAGCTTTCTTT
TRBJ2-3	NA	TRBV29-1	TRBD2	CSVCTSGSNKYTQYF	TGCAGCGTATGTACTAGCGGGAGTAATAAATATACGCAGTATTTT